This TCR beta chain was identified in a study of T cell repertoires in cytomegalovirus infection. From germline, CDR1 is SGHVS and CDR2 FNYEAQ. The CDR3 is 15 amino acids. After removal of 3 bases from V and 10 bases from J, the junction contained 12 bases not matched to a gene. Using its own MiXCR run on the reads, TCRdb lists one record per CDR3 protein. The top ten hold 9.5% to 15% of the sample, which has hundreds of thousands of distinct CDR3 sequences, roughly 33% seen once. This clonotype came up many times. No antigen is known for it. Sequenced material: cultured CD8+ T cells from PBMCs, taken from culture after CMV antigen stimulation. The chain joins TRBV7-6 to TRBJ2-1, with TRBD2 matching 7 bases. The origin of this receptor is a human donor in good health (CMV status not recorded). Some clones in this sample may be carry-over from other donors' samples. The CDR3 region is CASSFLAGVLSEQFF. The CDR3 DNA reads TGTGCCAGCAGCTTTTTGGCGGGGGTTCTGTCGGAGCAGTTCTTC.